A single sample is the source of the 26 T cell receptor beta chains below, sequenced in a study of blood T cell repertoires in COVID-19. TCRdb's table, derived via immunoSEQ multiplex PCR, lists solely in-frame clones and lacks some. The sample yields under 150,000 clones, more than 65% seen once. Material for sequencing was peripheral blood. The receptors originated from a woman aged 55 to 70 with acute or convalescent COVID-19.

The chain combines TRBV9 with TRBJ2-3, with a weak D call TRBD1 (6 bases). Trimming took 4 bases from V and 3 from J, leaving 24 bases between them. The germline CDR1 and CDR2 sequences are SGDLS and YYNGEE. The CDR3 covers 18 residues. CDR3 in DNA: TGTGCCAGCAGCTCAGGGGTCCGGTCTATTAGAGGTACAGATACGCAGTATTTT. It codes for CASSSGVRSIRGTDTQYF.

This clone was counted only a few times. V gene TRBV19 combines with J gene TRBJ1-3, with D unclear. The germline V gene encodes CDR1 LNHDA and CDR2 SQIVND (reference sequence). The CDR3 covers 13 residues. Trimming took 7 bases from V and 8 from J, leaving 15 bases between them. CDR3 loop: CASTTSREDTIYF. CDR3 nucleotides: TGTGCCAGTACCACGTCCCGGGAGGACACCATATATTTT. Full variable domain (remainder filled in from reference TRBV19 and TRBJ1-3): DGGITQSPKYLFRKEGQNVTLSCEQNLNHDAMYWYRQDPGQGLRLIYYSQIVNDFQKGDIAEGYSVSREKKESFPLTVTSAQKNPTAFYLCASTTSREDTIYFGEGSWLTVV.

The rearrangement links TRBV28 to TRBJ2-3; weak D call: TRBD2 (6 bases). The V end lost 7 bases, the J end lost 4 bases, and 15 bases lay between the germline ends. Germline V CDR1 and CDR2: MDHEN, SYDVKM. The CDR3 covers 14 residues. The CDR3 is CASTGGKFADTQYF. CDR3 coding DNA: TGTGCCAGCACGGGCGGGAAATTCGCAGATACGCAGTATTTT. Full variable domain (missing parts from reference TRBV28 and TRBJ2-3): DVKVTQSSRYLVKRTGEKVFLECVQDMDHENMFWYRQDPGLGLRLIYFSYDVKMKEKGDIPEGYSVSREKKERFSLILESASTNQTSMYLCASTGGKFADTQYFGPGTRLTVL.

The genes are TRBV20-1 and TRBJ2-7; D is unresolved. This CDR3 contains 14 residues. The V and J ends lost 3 bases and 3 bases respectively, with 15 bases between them. Germline V gives CDR1 DFQATT, CDR2 SNEGSKA (reference sequence). The CDR3 protein is CSASEGAFIYEQYF. CDR3 DNA sequence: TGCAGTGCTAGTGAAGGAGCTTTTATCTACGAGCAGTACTTC.

V is TRBV11-2 and J is TRBJ2-2; D might be TRBD2 (6 bases). Trimming shortened V by 5 bases and J by 0 bases, and 16 bases separated the two germline ends. Germline V gene lookup returns CDR1 SGHAT and CDR2 FQNNGV. This CDR3 comprises 17 residues. CDR3 nucleotide sequence: TGTGCCAGCAGCCCCCCAGGTTCTAGCGCGAACACCGGGGAGCTGTTTTTT. Its protein is CASSPPGSSANTGELFF. The full variable domain, in which reference TRBV11-2 and TRBJ2-2 provide the parts outside the CDR3, is EAGVAQSPRYKIIEKRQSVAFWCNPISGHATLYWYQQILGQGPKLLIQFQNNGVVDDSQLPKDRFSAERLKGVDSTLKIQPAKLEDSAVYLCASSPPGSSANTGELFFGEGSRLTVL.

This chain connects TRBV6-5 to TRBJ1-4; 8 nucleotides agree with TRBD1. Trimming cost V 8 bases and J 4 bases; bases outside gene matches: 9. CDR3 length: 15 amino acids. Germline V gene sequence: CDR1 MNHEY, CDR2 SVGAGI. The CDR3, as DNA: TGTGCCAGCTTCTCTGGGACAGGTTATAATGAAAAACTGTTTTTT. It encodes CASFSGTGYNEKLFF.

V is TRBV28 and J is TRBJ2-1, with 11 nucleotides matching TRBD2. The CDR3 runs 14 residues. The trim removed 9 bases at V and 10 bases at J, leaving 11 bases unmatched. Germline CDR1 MDHEN, CDR2 SYDVKM. CDR3 loop: CASEWGLAAEEQFF. Written as DNA, the CDR3 is TGTGCCAGTGAGTGGGGACTAGCGGCTGAAGAGCAGTTCTTC. The full variable domain, with the rest looked up from reference TRBV28 and TRBJ2-1, is DVKVTQSSRYLVKRTGEKVFLECVQDMDHENMFWYRQDPGLGLRLIYFSYDVKMKEKGDIPEGYSVSREKKERFSLILESASTNQTSMYLCASEWGLAAEEQFFGPGTRLTVL.

Only a few counts were recorded for this clone. This rearrangement joins TRBV19 to TRBJ2-2; D not resolved. Trimming removed 3 bases at V and 5 bases at J, with 19 bases between. The V gene's germline CDR1 is LNHDA and CDR2 SQIVND (reference sequence). The CDR3 totals 17 residues. The CDR3 DNA reads TGTGCCAGTAGTATTTCGAGTGCTAGTCAAATTACCGGGGAGCTGTTTTTT. It yields the protein CASSISSASQITGELFF.

This clone was seen only once. This sequence joins TRBV5-6 and TRBJ2-7; TRBD2 matches 9 bases. Germline loops: CDR1 SGHDT, CDR2 YYEEEE. The CDR3 has 16 amino acids. Losses at the gene ends were 4 bases for V and 1 base for J; bases not matched to a gene: 9. The CDR3 reads CASSRQWSGGSYEQYF. For the CDR3, the DNA is TGTGCCAGCAGCCGACAGTGGAGCGGGGGGTCCTACGAGCAGTACTTC.

The chain has TRBV3-1 (or the pseudogene TRBV3-2) and TRBJ2-1; D ambiguous. The germline V gene has CDR1 LGHDT and CDR2 YNNKEL (reference sequence). Between the trimmed V and J ends, which lost 0 bases and 0 bases, there was a span of 15 bases. This CDR3 is 18 amino acids long. CDR3 in DNA: TGTGCCAGCAGCCAAGACCCTGCGGCCGTGAGCTCCTACAATGAGCAGTTCTTC. Translating it yields CASSQDPAAVSSYNEQFF.

CDR3 nucleotide sequence: TGTGCCAGCAGCAAAGCGGGACAGGGGGACCATAATTCACCCCTCCACTTT. Its translation: CASSKAGQGDHNSPLHF. The V call is TRBV21-1, the J call TRBJ1-6; the table names TRBD1, a call not compared with the DNA. TRBV21-1 is assigned pseudogene status. CDR3 size: 17 residues.

This chain links TRBV7-3 with TRBJ2-5; a possible D gene is TRBD2 (5 bases). The CDR3 contains 13 residues. The V gene lost 4 bases and the J gene lost 4 bases, with 10 bases spanning the gap. Germline CDR1 is SGHTA and CDR2 is FQGTGA. This CDR3 reads CASSSEAGETQYF. The CDR3 DNA reads as TGTGCCAGCAGCTCGGAGGCGGGAGAGACCCAGTACTTC.

This chain uses TRBV27 with TRBJ2-5, with unresolved D. This CDR3 spans 13 amino acids. V shed 5 bases and J shed 0 bases, with 7 bases lying between them. CDR1 and CDR2 (germline): MNHEY, SMNVEV (reference sequence). The CDR3 DNA follows: TGTGCCAGCAGTCCCCAGTACCAAGAGACCCAGTACTTC. Its protein is CASSPQYQETQYF.

The CDR3 DNA is TGCGCCAGCAGTCAATCGAGACAGCTTGAAAAAAACATTCAGTACTTC. As protein: CASSQSRQLEKNIQYF. The chain joins TRBV23-1 to TRBJ2-4, with a possible D match to TRBD1 (5 bases). TRBV23-1 is placed among ORFs of uncertain function. CDR3 size: 16 residues. V dropped 0 bases and J dropped 4 bases, with 13 bases sitting between them.

The CDR3 nucleotides read TGTGCCAGCAGCTCCTCGATCCGGGACAGGGCTTACAATGAGCAGTTCTTC. Its protein is CASSSSIRDRAYNEQFF. The chain combines TRBV14 with TRBJ2-1, with 9 bases lining up with TRBD1. Germline V gene data show CDR1 as SGHDN and CDR2 as FVKESK. The CDR3 has 17 amino acids. V trimming: 5 bases; J trimming: 4 bases; junction bases outside the gene matches: 12.

This chain joins TRBV14 and TRBJ2-5, with TRBD2 identical over 8 bases. This CDR3 has 14 amino acids. V lost 2 bases to trimming and J lost 5 bases; unmatched junction nucleotides: 4. Germline CDR1 SGHDN, CDR2 FVKESK. CDR3 loop: CASSQIGRGETQYF. In DNA, the CDR3 is TGTGCCAGCAGCCAAATCGGGAGGGGTGAGACCCAGTACTTC.

The V and J genes are TRBV9 and TRBJ2-3; 7 nucleotides align to TRBD2. V was clipped by 0 bases and J by 2 bases; unmatched bases: 6. The CDR3 is made up of 16 amino acids. Germline V gene data show CDR1 as SGDLS and CDR2 as YYNGEE. CDR3 nucleotides: TGTGCCAGCAGCGTAGGGCTAGCGGACCCCACAGATACGCAGTATTTT. Translating gives CASSVGLADPTDTQYF.

This chain uses TRBV7-9 with TRBJ1-2; D perhaps matches TRBD1 (5 bases). With 5 bases removed from V and 4 bases from J, the gap between germline ends came to 14 bases. Germline-derived CDR1 and CDR2 are SEHNR and FQNEAQ (reference sequence). This CDR3 comprises 14 residues. In DNA form, the CDR3 reads TGTGCCAGCAGCCTTCGAGAGACAGCCTATGGCTACACCTTC. It translates to CASSLRETAYGYTF.

This chain connects TRBV4-3 to TRBJ1-5; D gene ambiguous. The germline V gene encodes CDR1 LGHNA and CDR2 YSLEER. The ends were cut back, 0 bases at V and 0 bases at J, with 6 bases in the middle. The CDR3 totals 15 residues. The CDR3 sequence: CASSQERHSNQPQHF. The CDR3 DNA reads TGCGCCAGCAGCCAAGAGAGGCATAGCAATCAGCCCCAGCATTTT.

The chain combines TRBV28 with TRBJ2-5; 10 bases align to TRBD1. Losses at the gene ends were 11 bases for V and 5 bases for J; bases not matched to a gene: 14. Germline V lookup: CDR1 MDHEN, CDR2 SYDVKM. This CDR3 is built from 15 residues. The CDR3 sequence is CASTLPTGGGETQYF. CDR3 nucleotides: TGTGCCTCAACCCTCCCGACAGGGGGCGGGGAGACCCAGTACTTC.

This clone was seen more than once but under ten times. V gene TRBV7-9 combines with J gene TRBJ2-1; D perhaps matches TRBD2 (6 bases). V lost 5 bases to trimming and J lost 1 base, with 9 bases between them. The CDR3 has 14 residues. Germline V gene data show CDR1 as SEHNR and CDR2 as FQNEAQ (reference sequence). The CDR3 loop is CASSRDSSYNEQFF. CDR3 nucleotides: TGTGCCAGCAGCCGGGACTCGTCCTACAATGAGCAGTTCTTC.

This CDR3 is CASSLGTEEKLFF. The CDR3 DNA reads TGTGCCAGCAGCCTGGGGACAGAGGAAAAACTGTTTTTT. The chain couples TRBV5-6 to TRBJ1-4; TRBD1 aligns across 7 bases. Trimming took 4 bases from V and 8 from J; bases not matched to a gene: 5. This CDR3 is built from 13 residues. Germline CDR1 and CDR2: SGHDT and YYEEEE.

A single count supports this clone. The chain recombines TRBV2 with TRBJ2-7; D is perhaps TRBD2 (6 bases). The CDR3 covers 13 residues. Trimming pared 6 bases from V and 3 bases from J, leaving 12 bases between. CDR1 and CDR2 from the germline V gene are SNHLY and FYNNEI. The CDR3 loop reads CASREGVLYEQYF. As DNA, the CDR3 is TGTGCCAGCAGGGAGGGAGTCCTCTACGAGCAGTACTTC.

This clone was observed once. J is TRBJ1-2 and V is TRBV14, with TRBD1 matching 8 bases. Germline V lookup: CDR1 SGHDN, CDR2 FVKESK. After removal of 4 bases from V and 4 bases from J, the junction contained 5 bases not matched to a gene. The CDR3 length is 14 residues. This CDR3 is CASSLTQGAYGYTF. The CDR3 bases are TGTGCCAGCAGCCTCACCCAGGGGGCCTATGGCTACACCTTC.

The CDR3: CASSLGHANTGELFF. CDR3 nucleotides: TGTGCCAGCAGCTTAGGACACGCGAACACCGGGGAGCTGTTTTTT. The chain combines TRBV5-5 with TRBJ2-2; a possible D gene is TRBD1 (5 bases). Trimming took 2 bases from V and 0 from J, leaving 8 bases between them. The CDR3 contains 15 residues. Germline-derived CDR1 and CDR2 are SGHKS and YYEKEE (reference sequence). The whole variable domain, filled in from reference TRBV5-5 and TRBJ2-2, reads DAGVTQSPTHLIKTRGQQVTLRCSPISGHKSVSWYQQVLGQGPQFIFQYYEKEERGRGNFPDRFSARQFPNYSSELNVNALLLGDSALYLCASSLGHANTGELFFGEGSRLTVL.

CDR3 coding DNA: TGTGCCAGCAGCCCGGGGACTAGCGGGGACAATGAGCAGTTCTTC. Translating gives CASSPGTSGDNEQFF. V and J are TRBV14 and TRBJ2-1; 13 bases agree with TRBD2. CDR1 and CDR2 (germline): SGHDN, FVKESK. After removal of 4 bases from V and 5 bases from J, the junction contained 2 bases not matched to a gene. The length of the CDR3 is 15 residues.